Listed below are T cell receptor beta chains from one sample, sequenced in a study of T cell responses to AZD1222 COVID-19 vaccine. Profiled with immunoSEQ multiplex PCR; TCRdb holds only in-frame clones, not every one. The sample has approximately 140,000 clones; around 90% are singletons. This specimen consisted of peripheral blood, obtained 28 days after the second AZD1222 dose. The receptors originated from an adult who received the AZD1222 COVID-19 vaccine. Each CDR3 is given with its conserved first and last residue. The order of the fields is D gene, V gene, clone size, J gene, CDR3 DNA, CDR3 protein. The D gene is left open where the match is weak. Only some rows state a clone size, as once, few, many or a class for expanded clones.

>-|TRBV7-2|few|TRBJ1-6
TGTGCCAGCAGCCCCCCTGAGAATTCACCCCTCCACTTT
CASSPPENSPLHF
>TRBD2|TRBV6-2/TRBV6-3|-|TRBJ2-1
TGTGCCAGCAGTTACTCGATCGGGGGGGGCTCCTACAATGAGCAGTTCTTC
CASSYSIGGGSYNEQFF
>-|TRBV11-3|-|TRBJ1-6
TGTGCCAGCACCATTCGAGGGGGATATAATTCACCCCTCCACTTT
CASTIRGGYNSPLHF
>-|TRBV11-2|-|TRBJ2-5
TGTGCCAGCAGTCTAGGGGCAGGGTTAGAGACCCAGTACTTC
CASSLGAGLETQYF
>TRBD1|TRBV5-1|-|TRBJ1-1
TGCGCCAGCAGCCTTACAGGGGATACTGAAGCTTTCTTT
CASSLTGDTEAFF
>TRBD1|TRBV7-9|-|TRBJ1-5
TGTGCCAGCAGCTTTACAGGGGCGAATAGCAATCAGCCCCAGCATTTT
CASSFTGANSNQPQHF
>-|TRBV30|-|TRBJ1-1
TGTGCCTGGCGAGTATGGGCGGCTGAAGCTTTCTTT
CAWRVWAAEAFF
>-|TRBV2|few|TRBJ1-1
TGTGCCAGCAGTGCGGACAGTACGATTGAAGCTTTCTTT
CASSADSTIEAFF
>TRBD1|TRBV10-3|-|TRBJ2-7
TGTGCCATCAGAAGGACAGGGAACGAGCAGTACTTC
CAIRRTGNEQYF
>TRBD2|TRBV5-1|-|TRBJ2-3
TGCGCCAGCAGCTTGTGGCTAGCGGGAGGGAGAGATACGCAGTATTTT
CASSLWLAGGRDTQYF
>-|TRBV5-1|-|TRBJ1-1
TGCGCCAGCAGCTTGAACGGTTTCGGCACTGAAGCTTTCTTT
CASSLNGFGTEAFF
>TRBD2|TRBV6-5|-|TRBJ2-3
TGTGCCAGCAGTCGGACTAGCGGAAGCACAGATACGCAGTATTTT
CASSRTSGSTDTQYF
>TRBD2|TRBV7-9|-|TRBJ2-1
TGTGCCAGCAGCAAAGAACTAGCGGGAGCCGGTGAGCAGTTCTTC
CASSKELAGAGEQFF
>TRBD1|TRBV19|-|TRBJ2-2
TGTGCCAGTAGTCCGGGGACAGGGATCAACACCGGGGAGCTGTTTTTT
CASSPGTGINTGELFF
>-|TRBV3-1/TRBV3-2|-|TRBJ2-5
TGTGCCAGCAGCCCCCTCTCGGTGTCCGGAGAGACCCAGTACTTC
CASSPLSVSGETQYF
>-|TRBV6-6|-|TRBJ2-2
TGTGCCAGCAGTTACTCGTCCGGGTGGGACACCGGGGAGCTGTTTTTT
CASSYSSGWDTGELFF
>-|TRBV11-3|-|TRBJ1-2
TGTGCCAGCAGCCGCAATAAAAACCCTGACTATGGCTACACCTTC
CASSRNKNPDYGYTF
>-|TRBV7-9|-|TRBJ1-1
TGTGCCAGCAGCCCCCAGGGATACACTGAAGCTTTCTTT
CASSPQGYTEAFF
>TRBD1|TRBV7-6|-|TRBJ2-7
TGTGCCAGCAGCGAGAGGACAGGGAACGACGACGAGCAGTACTTC
CASSERTGNDDEQYF
>TRBD1|TRBV14|-|TRBJ1-6
TGTGCCAGCAGCCCGACAGGGAGGTCACCCCTCCACTTT
CASSPTGRSPLHF
>-|TRBV11-3|-|TRBJ1-5
TGTGCCAGCAGCTTAGGGGGGCCGGGGCAGCCCCAGCATTTT
CASSLGGPGQPQHF
>-|TRBV7-9|once|TRBJ1-2
TGTGCCAGCAGCAAGAGTTCCGGGACGATCGGCTACACCTTC
CASSKSSGTIGYTF